The entry below describes one T cell receptor (beta chain). Its antigen is currently not known. It has no much larger one-base neighbor in the sample; base qualities were not kept. The data were obtained in a study of cytomegalovirus exposure and HLA in healthy donors (dated by TCRdb to about 2017). Broadly, across the study: In an earlier analysis of 450 to 750 of the donors, 250 to 300 Gb of sequence data and approximately 100 million unique TCR beta sequences from 150 million to 200 million T cells were reported. Approximately 310 gigabases of sequencing data and 70 million to 85 million unique TCR sequences were included in an early release covering around 600 HLA-typed donors. Among the roughly 410 genotyped donors, more than 70% belonged to the genetic ancestry cluster associated with self-reported Caucasian donors. The study was designed to test whether signatures of past pathogen exposure could be identified by cataloging public T cell receptors. The T cell repertoires of some 700 subjects were profiled by immunosequencing and related to cytomegalovirus serostatus. In addition to the first cohort of 666 subjects, a separate validation cohort of 120 different subjects was used. High-throughput TCR immunosequencing, statistical association of individual TCRs with disease status, and machine learning were combined to predict cytomegalovirus infection status. A later analysis re-analyzed previously published TCR beta repertoires from 666 donors and added high-resolution HLA genotyping to study TCR occurrence patterns. In the later analysis, no new phenotypic data were used to find candidate immune exposures; instead, reliance was placed on TCR beta sequences and their occurrence across donors. In an earlier analysis of roughly 580 of the donors, high-throughput TCR beta sequencing was used to judge whether each TCR beta V gene segment behaved as functional or pseudogenic. Donor age, sex, ethnicity and CMV serostatus were collected together with the repertoire data. Genome-wide SNP genotypes for about 65% of the roughly 670 donors were used in a later genetic analysis, which treated that subset as a discovery cohort. All discovery cohort repertoires had been generated on a single sequencing platform. HLA typing included class I and class II loci at four-digit resolution. The number of donors typed differed by locus, with roughly 629-640 for A, B, C, DRB1 and DQB1, around 500 for DQA1, 600 to 610 for DPA1, and some 440 for DPB1. Because of strong linkage in the cohort, roughly five DR-DQ haplotypes were treated as single units for association and clustering. Among some 400 genotyped donors of the cohort, an average of approximately 200,000 unique TCR beta nucleotide sequences was sequenced per donor, of which about 18% were non-productive.

Library preparation employed the immunoSEQ multiplex PCR assay. For the multiplex PCR, a mixture combining 60 forward primers for TCR Vbeta segments and 13 reverse primers for TCR Jbeta segments was used. The CDR3 region of rearranged TCR beta genes was amplified from genomic DNA with a multiplex PCR assay. The Illumina HiSeq System was used to sequence the amplified TCR beta libraries as 87-base-pair reads. As for the authors' bioinformatics: A later analysis tallied 70 million to 100 million unique TCR beta chains across the roughly 610 repertoires, and some 10 million of those chains were shared by two or more donors. A nearest-neighbor algorithm error-corrected the raw reads and collapsed the reads into unique sequences, merging closely related sequences to remove PCR and sequencing errors. Alignment of CDR3 sequences to IMGT reference sequences was used to assign V, D and J gene segments. Each retained sequence needed at least a six-nucleotide match to both a V gene segment and a J gene segment. A rearrangement was called productive if the CDR3 had no stop codons and remained in frame with V and J, and every other rearrangement was called non-productive. CDR3 was defined by IMGT convention, running from the second conserved V-encoded cysteine to the conserved J-encoded phenylalanine. The earlier analysis of a few hundred of the donors excluded sequences that lacked an unambiguous match to a single V gene segment. An earlier analysis of almost 600 of the donors classified V segments as functional when productive rearrangements were above 56.7% and as segregating when the standard deviation between donors was above 5%. A statistical classification framework was developed to diagnose cytomegalovirus status using the catalog of TCR beta chain sequences. V and J gene assignment, in a later analysis, came from comparing TCR nucleotide sequences with IMGT/GENE-DB human TR gene sequences. The TCRdist pipeline was used in a later analysis to assign CDR3 sequences and most-parsimonious VDJ recombination scenarios. In a later analysis, every TCR beta chain was defined by the combination of its CDR3 amino acid sequence and its V-gene family, and reads without a unique V-gene family were dropped. To address suspected cross-contamination and a sequencing artifact, a later analysis removed roughly 640 highly shared, low-generation-probability nucleotide sequences. A later analysis calculated a clonal expansion index for each public chain from normalized within-repertoire ranks of inferred template counts. Generation probabilities in a later analysis came from a VDJ recombination model fitted to out-of-frame rearrangements, and those results were checked against IGoR. In a later analysis, TCR-TCR, TCR-HLA and TCR-CMV co-occurrence was scored with hypergeometric tests, and a repertoire-size bias correction was applied to TCR pairs. To estimate false discovery rates, a later analysis permuted the HLA or CMV assignments 20 times. In a later analysis, co-occurring TCRs were grouped with DBSCAN, and TCRdist sequence similarity was added when clustering was performed within HLA-allele-positive subsets. Repertoires with fewer than 30,000 or more than 120,000 public chains, plus five repertoires with anomalous nucleotide sharing, were excluded from co-occurrence clustering. This immuneACCESS table, as held by TCRdb, lists in-frame sequences with V and J called but not all clones. Of the missing ones, under half trace to an unresolved V gene in checked studies; the others have no known cause. V and J calls and clone size are those listed in that table; D and trimming were worked out from the DNA. The sample has 160,000 or so clones on record, about 80% of them singletons. More than 3% of the sample is held by the ten biggest clonotypes.

The CDR3 goes from the cysteine to the phenylalanine over 15 residues. The DNA shown is the 45-base CDR3, in frame from base 1. V and J lose 1 base and 1 base, and a span of 12 bases separates them. According to the germline V gene (reference sequence), CDR1 reads GTSNPN and CDR2 reads SVGIG. General study outcomes and caveats: Some IMGT-functional V segments, including TRBV6-2 and TRBV6-3, could not be told apart with the 87-base-pair reads, so those segments were excluded. Compared with the approximately 710-donor mean, donors in an Asian-associated ancestry cluster had fewer N-insertions in productive TCRs, according to a later genetic analysis. According to a later analysis, TCR association rates differed among HLA loci, with DRB1 alleles showing the most associated TCRs and HLA-C alleles showing the fewest. A few of the identified cytomegalovirus-associated TCR beta chains were confirmed in vitro to be specific for cytomegalovirus antigens. In a later genetic analysis, a missense DCLRE1C variant was associated with V-gene and J-gene trimming of TCR beta chains, and the association was replicated in an independent cohort. Roughly uniform sequencing depth across donors was assumed in presence/absence analyses, although this assumption may not hold. According to a later analysis, most CMV-associated TCR beta chains appeared to be HLA-restricted, and the HLA associations seemed to be driven largely by CMV exposure. Cytomegalovirus status was reported to be diagnosed by the classifier with high specificity and sensitivity in both the original and validation cohorts. Because counts were too low, some 16 rarely observed V segments, including chromosome 9 orphons, were excluded from the earlier analysis of 587 of the donors. Only TCR beta chains were sequenced in this cohort, and the absence of alpha or paired-chain data limited detectable features. In a later analysis, HLA-associated TCR beta chains were found to be more clonally expanded and to have lower generation probabilities than equally common non-associated chains. A group of highly shared sequence variants was considered likely to be a technical artifact of the sequencing pipeline. Linkage disequilibrium might explain the correlated functional status among segregating V segments, but an unknown experimental factor could not be ruled out. Because HLA typing was unavailable for some donors at each locus, only the typed subset was used in association tests. In the study, approximately 160 TCR beta chains were listed as associated with cytomegalovirus. Most TCR sequences were observed very rarely across donors, whereas some public TCRs were present in many individuals. The only immune exposure information available for the cohort was CMV serostatus. The authors suggested that the approach could potentially be extended to other disease states and immunological phenotypes. According to a later analysis, parvovirus B19, influenza, CMV and Epstein-Barr virus appeared linked to several top co-occurrence clusters. A further reported finding was that TCR beta sequences accurately predicted the HLA-A and HLA-B alleles for most subjects in the first cohort. In an earlier analysis of 587 of the donors, most TCR beta V segments appeared in productive rearrangements about 87% or about 30% of the time, broadly matching IMGT annotations. At a false discovery rate of 0.05, a later analysis linked around 15,000 TCR beta sequences to specific HLA alleles. Assigning TCR associations to individual alleles was difficult when HLA alleles, especially DR and DQ, strongly co-occurred.

The cohort consisted of 666 healthy bone marrow donors. At the time of sampling, all cohort members were nominally healthy, though unrecorded immune exposures were likely present. The donor tested CMV seropositive and was one of the 289 seropositive cohort members. A peripheral blood sample was collected from each donor, and TCR beta sequencing was performed on peripheral blood mononuclear cells. The Qiagen DNeasy Blood Extraction Kit was used to extract genomic DNA from the blood cell samples. The chain is made from TRBV30 and TRBJ2-3; TRBD1 is possibly the D segment (5 matching bases). Sample: PBMCs. This clonotype originated in a young man in good health and CMV-seropositive. CDR3 reads: CAWSEGSRRTDTQYF. Read as DNA, the sequence is TGTGCCTGGAGTGAGGGGTCAAGACGCACAGATACGCAGTATTTT.